The clone carrying this T cell receptor beta chain has only a few counts. What it recognizes is unknown. The sorted conventional CD4 T cells were gated as CD4+CD127+. The entry originates in a study of B cell selection in AIRE deficiency. Under the authors' procedure: Patients' conventional T cells yielded approximately 110,000 distinct TCRbeta sequences; donors' about 1.3x10^5. The protocol was immunoSEQ multiplex PCR, while the TCRdb copy is restricted to in-frame clones and leaves out a portion. V and J calls plus clone size are reproduced from that table; the DNA served to infer D and trimming. The sample has some 23,000 clones, about 97% seen once; the top ten hold over 0.15%. Overall study results and limits: Shorter CDR3s marked shared Treg sequences, biased toward few non-templated insertions. Patient Tconv and Treg cells showed healthy-like TCRBV usage, CDR3 length, diversity.

The ends were cut back, 0 bases at V and 6 bases at J, with 11 bases in the middle. The CDR3 covers 14 residues. CDR1 and CDR2 (germline): SGHAT, FQNNGV. The chain is built from TRBV11-2 and TRBJ1-1; no reliable D call. The sequencing input was conventional CD4+ T cells sorted from PBMCs. The sequence was collected from a human donor with AIRE deficiency. The CDR3 coding sequence is TGTGCCAGCAGCTTAGAGGGCGTCGGCTCTGAAGCTTTCTTT. Amino acids: CASSLEGVGSEAFF.